The clone carrying this T cell receptor (beta chain) was observed a handful of times. Its antigen is as yet unknown. The study sampled nominally healthy donors, though unrecorded immune exposures were likely. This entry comes from a study of cytomegalovirus exposure and HLA in healthy donors. Study-level points and caveats: Common viral pathogens seemed to be connected with several of the most significant clusters, according to a later analysis. The authors listed 180 or so TCR beta chains as cytomegalovirus-associated. Within the data, a cluster of highly shared sequence variants was likely a sequencing artifact.

PCR primers comprised 60 Vbeta and 13 Jbeta primers. The repertoire was sequenced with immunoSEQ multiplex PCR; TCRdb's copy has only in-frame clones and lacks some. The sample records 150,000 or so clones, 9.7% being singletons. This CDR3 has 15 residues. Per the germline V gene, CDR1 is MNHEY and CDR2 is SVGAGI. Losses at the gene ends were 2 bases for V and 7 bases for J; bases not matched to a gene: 7. The clonotype originates from a man aged 45-65 years in good health and CMV-seronegative. The V gene is TRBV6-5, the J gene TRBJ1-2, with 10 positions matching TRBD1. The sample comprised PBMCs. CDR3 DNA: TGTGCCAGCAGTTACATCTCCGGGACAGGGGTTGGCTACACCTTC. It encodes CASSYISGTGVGYTF.